The 22 T cell receptor beta chains in this list originate from one sample, sequenced in a study of cytomegalovirus exposure and HLA in healthy donors. The study ran its PCR with 60 Vbeta and 13 Jbeta primers. The assay was immunoSEQ multiplex PCR, and TCRdb's table has in-frame clones only and misses some. Of about 110,000 clones listed, roughly 79% are singletons. Sequencing used PBMCs. Receptors originate from a woman aged 50 to 65 in good health and CMV-seropositive.

The CDR3 DNA reads TGCAGCGTTGGACAGGGGAGTCAGCCCCAGCATTTT. Translated: CSVGQGSQPQHF. The chain combines TRBV29-1 with TRBJ1-5, with 8 bases fitting TRBD1. The CDR3 contains 12 residues. Germline lookup yields CDR1 SQVTM and CDR2 ANQGSEA. J was trimmed by 6 bases and V by 4 bases; bases with no gene match: 2. The full variable domain, with the rest looked up from reference TRBV29-1 and TRBJ1-5, is SAVISQKPSRDICQRGTSLTIQCQVDSQVTMMFWYRQQPGQSLTLIATANQGSEATYESGFVIDKFPISRPNLTFSTLTVSNMSPEDSSIYLCSVGQGSQPQHFGDGTRLSIL.

The genes are TRBV10-3 and TRBJ2-7, with D unclear. V was pared by 2 bases and J by 3 bases, with 11 bases between. Germline V CDR1 and CDR2: ENHRY, SYGVKD. The CDR3 is made up of 14 amino acids. The CDR3 DNA follows: TGTGCCATCAGTGAGGGCAGGCAACGCTACGAGCAGTACTTC. Its protein product is CAISEGRQRYEQYF.

On this clone itself: An end of the junction does not agree with germline; a read error may underlie this. The rearrangement uses TRBV7-9 and TRBJ2-3; perhaps TRBD1 as D (6 bases). Germline assignment: CDR1 SEHNR and CDR2 FQNEAQ (reference sequence). The CDR3 spans 12 residues. This CDR3 is CSSSLQGNTQYF. CDR3 sequence (DNA): TGTTCCAGCAGCTTACAGGGAAATACGCAGTATTTT.

Points on this clone: Since no conserved phenylalanine or tryptophan closes the CDR3, a read error is the likely cause. V usage is TRBV4-3 and J usage is TRBJ1-6, with 8 positions matching TRBD1. The CDR3 contains 15 residues. V was pared by 2 bases and J by 7 bases, with 4 bases of the junction left unmatched. Germline CDR1 reads LGHNA; CDR2 reads YSLEER. CDR3 residues: CASSQSTGGNSPLHS. CDR3 in DNA: TGCGCCAGCAGCCAATCTACAGGGGGGAATTCACCCCTCCACTCT.

This clone showed up just a few times. The chain has TRBV6-1 and TRBJ1-1; TRBD1 might be the D (5 bases). The germline V gene encodes CDR1 MNHNS and CDR2 SASEGT. V lost 5 bases and J lost 5, with 9 bases in between. CDR3 length equals 12 residues. The CDR3 coding sequence is TGTGCCAGCAGTTGGGGCCGAACTGAAGCTTTCTTT. Residues: CASSWGRTEAFF.

The CDR3 DNA is TGTGCCAGCAGCGTAGAGAGGCAACCAATCTATGGCTACACCTTC. Residues: CASSVERQPIYGYTF. The genes are TRBV9 and TRBJ1-2; D gene uncertain. CDR3 length: 15 residues. Germline lookup yields CDR1 SGDLS and CDR2 YYNGEE. V was shortened by 0 bases and J by 4 bases, with 13 bases between the two germline ends.

This clone occurred a few times. The chain is built from TRBV19 and TRBJ2-5; a weak D match, TRBD1 (5 bases). Trimming pared 3 bases from V and 1 base from J, leaving 12 bases between. The CDR3 spans 15 residues. Germline V CDR1 and CDR2: LNHDA, SQIVND (reference sequence). The CDR3 region is CASSIGQGLQETQYF. The CDR3 DNA is TGTGCCAGTAGTATTGGTCAGGGTCTCCAAGAGACCCAGTACTTC.

DNA for the CDR3: TGTGCCAGCCATAATCAGCCCCAGCATTTT. Amino acid sequence: CASHNQPQHF. This chain uses TRBV21-1 with TRBJ1-5; TRBD1 is taken as the D call from the table, unchecked against the DNA. TRBV21-1 is deemed a pseudogene. The CDR3 length is 10 residues.

The chain recombines TRBV2 with TRBJ1-5; 7 nucleotides align to TRBD1. Trimming removed 6 bases from V and 2 bases from J; junction bases left unmatched: 4. The CDR3 spans 14 residues. The germline gives CDR1 SNHLY, CDR2 FYNNEI. CDR3 region: CASRETGGNQPQHF. DNA for the CDR3: TGTGCCAGCAGGGAAACAGGGGGCAATCAGCCCCAGCATTTT.

This clone was found a few times. CDR3 in DNA: TGTGCCAGCAGCTTAGTTGGGGGCAGCTCCTACAATGAGCAGTTCTTC. This codes for CASSLVGGSSYNEQFF. The rearrangement uses TRBV7-8 and TRBJ2-1, with D possibly TRBD1 on 6 matching bases. From germline, CDR1 is SGHVS and CDR2 FQNEAQ. V dropped 1 base and J dropped 0 bases, with 10 bases sitting between them. The CDR3 covers 16 residues.

This clone showed up just once. This chain connects TRBV11-2 to TRBJ1-2, with D uncertain. Trimming cost V 2 bases and J 5 bases, with 12 bases left between them. The length of the CDR3 is 14 residues. Looked up from germline, CDR1 is SGHAT and CDR2 is FQNNGV. The DNA of the CDR3 is TGTGCCAGCAGCTTAACGAGGTTCTCGTATGGCTACACCTTC. Protein: CASSLTRFSYGYTF.

The CDR3 DNA is TGTGCCAGCACCCCTCAACTAGCGGGAGGCCGGGATGAGCAGTTCTTC. This gives the protein CASTPQLAGGRDEQFF. The V gene is TRBV27, the J gene TRBJ2-1, with 12 bases that match TRBD2. V dropped 7 bases and J dropped 8; count of bases not matched to a gene: 12. The CDR3 is 16 residues long. CDR1 and CDR2 (germline): MNHEY, SMNVEV (reference sequence).

This chain uses TRBV6-5 with TRBJ1-2, with D possibly being TRBD1 (5 bases). The V gene's germline CDR1 is MNHEY and CDR2 SVGAGI. Trimming took off 5 bases at V and 8 bases at J, with 15 bases between the two ends. The CDR3 is 13 residues long. The CDR3 here is CASSRGGASGYTF. The DNA for the CDR3 is TGTGCCAGCAGTAGGGGCGGGGCCTCCGGCTACACCTTC.

The rearrangement joins TRBV7-3 to TRBJ1-6; TRBD1 agrees at 7 bases. Trimming took 5 bases from V and 4 from J; bases not matched to a gene: 2. This CDR3 has 14 amino acids. Per the germline V gene, CDR1 is SGHTA and CDR2 is FQGTGA. The CDR3 loop is CASSRDRYNSPLHF. The DNA for the CDR3 is TGTGCCAGCAGCCGGGACAGATATAATTCACCCCTCCACTTT. Filled out from reference TRBV7-3 and TRBJ1-6, the complete variable domain reads GAGVSQTPSNKVTEKGKYVELRCDPISGHTALYWYRQSLGQGPEFLIYFQGTGAADDSGLPNDRFFAVRPEGSVSTLKIQRTERGDSAVYLCASSRDRYNSPLHFGNGTRLTVT.

V and J are TRBV5-6 and TRBJ2-2; D perhaps matches TRBD2 (7 bases). V was cut by 0 bases and J by 6 bases, with 24 bases left in between. There are 19 residues in the CDR3. In germline, CDR1 is SGHDT, CDR2 YYEEEE. The CDR3 reads CASSLGHRVGGRAAGELFF. In DNA form, the CDR3 reads TGTGCCAGCAGCTTGGGGCACAGGGTAGGGGGGAGGGCGGCCGGGGAGCTGTTTTTT.

A few counts support this clone. V usage is TRBV23-1 and J usage is TRBJ2-7; D not certain. TRBV23-1 is known as an ORF, though its function is uncertain. Trimming removed 3 bases from V and 2 bases from J, with 11 bases in between. The CDR3 extends over 14 amino acids. The CDR3 reads CASSQERPTYEQYF. DNA for the CDR3: TGCGCCAGCAGTCAGGAGCGCCCCACCTACGAGCAGTACTTC.

This chain connects TRBV11-3 to TRBJ2-1; D remains ambiguous. V lost 0 bases, J lost 5 bases, and 5 bases lay in between. CDR1 is SGHNT and CDR2 is YENEEA in the germline V gene. This CDR3 is built from 13 residues. The CDR3 loop is CASSLDLHNEQFF. In DNA, the CDR3 is TGTGCCAGCAGCTTAGATCTACACAATGAGCAGTTCTTC.

This rearrangement joins TRBV7-9 to TRBJ2-1; D remains unclear. This CDR3 is built from 14 residues. CDR1 is SEHNR, CDR2 FQNEAQ, per germline (reference sequence). The V end was cut by 3 bases, the J end by 8 bases, with 14 bases between. The CDR3 region is CASSFNSKLDEQFF. The CDR3 DNA follows: TGTGCCAGCAGCTTTAACAGTAAGTTGGATGAGCAGTTCTTC.

The chain couples TRBV4-1 to TRBJ2-1; D possibly corresponds to TRBD2 (5 bases). The germline V gene encodes CDR1 MGHRA and CDR2 YSYEKL. CDR3 size: 12 residues. Trimming pared 3 bases from V and 6 bases from J, leaving 6 bases between. The CDR3 nucleotides read TGCGCCAGCAGCCAGACTACCAATGAGCAGTTCTTC. Translation gives CASSQTTNEQFF.

The rearrangement uses TRBV19 and TRBJ1-2, with 8 positions matching TRBD1. The CDR3 totals 13 residues. Germline CDR1 LNHDA, CDR2 SQIVND (reference sequence). J was trimmed by 7 bases and V by 7 bases; bases with no gene match: 8. The DNA for the CDR3 is TGTGCCAGTACCACAGGGGGAGTTACTGGCTACACCTTC. Translated: CASTTGGVTGYTF.

The V gene is TRBV19, the J gene TRBJ1-2; D gene ambiguous. The CDR3 length is 13 residues. Trimming took off 7 bases at V and 2 bases at J, with 11 bases between the two ends. Per the germline V gene, CDR1 is LNHDA and CDR2 is SQIVND (reference sequence). CDR3 amino acids: CASNDHLNYGYTF. The CDR3 bases are TGTGCCAGTAATGATCACCTAAACTATGGCTACACCTTC.

This clone was found a few times. The V call is TRBV9, the J call TRBJ2-5; 8 bases match TRBD1. The V segment lost 2 bases and the J segment 3 bases; nucleotides outside the gene matches: 0. This CDR3 region has 13 residues. Germline CDR1 and CDR2: SGDLS and YYNGEE. CDR3 in DNA: TGTGCCAGCAGCGTGACAGGGGAAGAGACCCAGTACTTC. This sequence encodes CASSVTGEETQYF.